Listed below are T cell receptor beta chains from one sample, sequenced in a study of CD4+ T cells in melanoma. The repertoire was sequenced with immunoSEQ multiplex PCR; TCRdb's copy has only in-frame clones and lacks some. Among some 9,600 clones listed, more than 60% were seen once. The sequenced sample consisted of cells from a culture (not recorded whether cultured in vitro). These receptors came from a human donor with melanoma. The CDR3 runs from the conserved cysteine through the conserved F or W. A D gene is named only where the DNA matches it firmly.

CDR3	DNA	D	V	J
CASSLQGSGANVLTF	TGTGCCAGCTCACTTCAGGGGTCTGGGGCCAACGTCCTGACTTTC	.	TRBV18	TRBJ2-6
CASSKARARGWSEQYF	TGTGCCAGCAGCAAAGCCCGTGCCAGGGGGTGGTCCGAGCAGTACTTC	.	TRBV21-1	TRBJ2-7
CASSYRTAISEQFF	TGTGCCAGCAGTTACAGGACGGCTATTAGTGAGCAGTTCTTC	.	TRBV27	TRBJ2-1
CASSQSQGPYYGYTF	TGTGCCAGCAGCCAGAGCCAGGGGCCCTACTATGGCTACACCTTC	.	TRBV28	TRBJ1-2
CASSYDSQPRNSPLHF	TGTGCCAGCAGTTACGACTCTCAGCCGAGGAATTCACCCCTCCACTTT	.	TRBV6-5	TRBJ1-6
CASSQEARGDIKNIQYF	TGTGCCAGCAGCCAAGAGGCGCGGGGGGACATTAAAAACATTCAGTACTTC	TRBD2	TRBV4-2	TRBJ2-4
CASGDRISPREQYF	TGTGCCAGCGGCGACCGGATTTCTCCTCGCGAGCAGTACTTC	.	TRBV3-1/TRBV3-2	TRBJ2-7
CASSLERDKLFF	TGCGCCAGCAGCTTGGAACGGGATAAACTGTTTTTT	.	TRBV5-1	TRBJ1-4